The TCR beta chain described here comes from a study of post-analysis software for immune sequencing data. Unique molecular identifiers were built into the TCR beta cDNA libraries. One entry per CDR3 protein results from TCRdb running MiXCR on the PCR reads. The table has about 200,000 distinct CDR3 sequences, 25% to 30% seen once. General study points: Patients carried four or five TRBV segments more frequently than controls did, and TRBV5-6, TRBV5-1 and TRBV20-1 were among them.

This clonotype occurred many times. The antigen is undetermined. Germline V gene sequence: CDR1 SGHTA, CDR2 FQGNSA. Trimming took off 4 bases at V and 3 bases at J, with 11 bases between the two ends. This CDR3 spans 14 amino acids. V usage is TRBV7-2 and J usage is TRBJ2-3; D gene uncertain. The source material was blood. The source of this sequence is a girl aged 2-17 years with multiple sclerosis. In DNA form, the CDR3 reads TGTGCCAGCAGCTCGGCCGTCGTAACAGATACGCAGTATTTT. As protein: CASSSAVVTDTQYF.